Below are 5 T cell receptor beta chains sequenced from a single sample in a study of cytomegalovirus exposure and HLA in healthy donors. The PCR used 60 Vbeta and 13 Jbeta primers. Here immunoSEQ multiplex PCR was the method, and the copy in TCRdb shows in-frame clones only, minus some. Among more than 100,000 clones listed, more than 75% were seen once. The specimen was PBMCs. All receptors come from a male donor in good health and CMV-seronegative.

The chain links TRBV6-5 to TRBJ2-1; D not resolved. This CDR3 comprises 14 residues. Germline CDR1 is MNHEY and CDR2 is SVGAGI. Trimming cost V 2 bases and J 2 bases, with 7 bases left between them. The CDR3 is CASSYNIPYNEQFF. The DNA of the CDR3 is TGTGCCAGCAGTTACAATATCCCCTACAATGAGCAGTTCTTC.

The chain employs TRBV30 and TRBJ2-1, with 10 bases lining up with TRBD1. This CDR3 has 16 residues. Germline V gene sequence: CDR1 GTSNPN, CDR2 SVGIG (reference sequence). Trimming removed 7 bases from V and 4 bases from J; junction bases left unmatched: 13. CDR3 coding DNA: TGTGCCTTGCACACCGGACGGACAGGGGGTTACAATGAGCAGTTCTTC. Translation gives CALHTGRTGGYNEQFF.

The chain recombines TRBV7-3 with TRBJ2-1; 9 nucleotides align to TRBD1. This CDR3 has 13 amino acids. CDR1 and CDR2 from the germline V gene are SGHTA and FQGTGA. J gave up 8 bases and V 5 bases, and 4 bases lay outside the gene matches. This CDR3 reads CASSRQGVDEQFF. The CDR3, as DNA: TGTGCCAGCAGCAGACAGGGGGTCGATGAGCAGTTCTTC. The whole variable domain, filled in from reference TRBV7-3 and TRBJ2-1, reads GAGVSQTPSNKVTEKGKYVELRCDPISGHTALYWYRQSLGQGPEFLIYFQGTGAADDSGLPNDRFFAVRPEGSVSTLKIQRTERGDSAVYLCASSRQGVDEQFFGPGTRLTVL.

For the CDR3, the DNA is TGCGCCAGCAGCTATTCCGGGAACCAAGAGACCCAGTACTTC. Amino acids: CASSYSGNQETQYF. This chain links TRBV5-1 with TRBJ2-5; D is perhaps TRBD2 (5 bases). V dropped 3 bases and J dropped 0 bases, with 9 bases sitting between them. The CDR3 is made up of 14 amino acids. The germline V gene encodes CDR1 SGHRS and CDR2 YFSETQ.

V is TRBV7-2 and J is TRBJ1-4; no clear D. The CDR3 contains 16 residues. Looked up from germline, CDR1 is SGHTA and CDR2 is FQGNSA. V dropped 2 bases and J dropped 0 bases, with 10 bases sitting between them. The CDR3: CASSLNSPATNEKLFF. In nucleotides, the CDR3 is TGTGCCAGCAGCTTAAACAGCCCTGCAACTAATGAAAAACTGTTTTTT.